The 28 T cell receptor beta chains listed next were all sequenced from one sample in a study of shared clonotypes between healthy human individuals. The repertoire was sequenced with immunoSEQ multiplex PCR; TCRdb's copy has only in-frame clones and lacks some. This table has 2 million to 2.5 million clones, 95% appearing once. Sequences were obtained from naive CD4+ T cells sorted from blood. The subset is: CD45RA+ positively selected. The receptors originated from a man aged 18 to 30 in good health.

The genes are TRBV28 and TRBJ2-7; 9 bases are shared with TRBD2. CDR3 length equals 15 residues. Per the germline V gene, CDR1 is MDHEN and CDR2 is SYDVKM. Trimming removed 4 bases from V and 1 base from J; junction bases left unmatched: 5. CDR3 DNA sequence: TGTGCCAGCAGTTGGACTAGCGCTGGATCCTACGAGCAGTACTTC. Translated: CASSWTSAGSYEQYF.

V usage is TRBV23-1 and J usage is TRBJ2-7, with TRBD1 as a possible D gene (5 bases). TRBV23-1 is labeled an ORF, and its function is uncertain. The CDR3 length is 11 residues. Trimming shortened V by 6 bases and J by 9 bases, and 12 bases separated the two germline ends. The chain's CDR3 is CASSQDKVQYF. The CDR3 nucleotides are TGCGCCAGCAGCCAGGACAAAGTGCAGTACTTC.

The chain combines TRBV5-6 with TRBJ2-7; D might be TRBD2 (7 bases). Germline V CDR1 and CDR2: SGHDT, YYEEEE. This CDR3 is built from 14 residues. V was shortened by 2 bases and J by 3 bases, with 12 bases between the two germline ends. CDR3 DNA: TGTGCCAGCAGCTTCCAGGGGACTAACTACGAGCAGTACTTC. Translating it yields CASSFQGTNYEQYF.

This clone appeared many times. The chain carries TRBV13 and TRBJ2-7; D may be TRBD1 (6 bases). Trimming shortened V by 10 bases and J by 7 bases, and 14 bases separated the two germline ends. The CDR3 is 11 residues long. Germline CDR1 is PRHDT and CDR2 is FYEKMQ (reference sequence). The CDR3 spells CATTQGREQYF. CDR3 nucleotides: TGTGCCACTACACAGGGTAGGGAGCAGTACTTC.

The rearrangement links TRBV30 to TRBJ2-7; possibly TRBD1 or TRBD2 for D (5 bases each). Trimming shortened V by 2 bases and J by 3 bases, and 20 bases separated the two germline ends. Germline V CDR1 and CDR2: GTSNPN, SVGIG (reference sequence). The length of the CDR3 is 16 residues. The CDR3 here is CAWSLSGALAHYEQYF. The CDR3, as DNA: TGTGCCTGGAGTCTATCTGGGGCCCTAGCCCACTACGAGCAGTACTTC.

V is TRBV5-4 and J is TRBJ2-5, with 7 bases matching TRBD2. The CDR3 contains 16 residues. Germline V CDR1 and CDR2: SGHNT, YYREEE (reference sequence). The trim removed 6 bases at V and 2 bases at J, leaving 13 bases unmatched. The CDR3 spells CASNRLAAGLQETQYF. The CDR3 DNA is TGTGCCAGCAATCGGCTAGCGGCAGGCCTTCAAGAGACCCAGTACTTC.

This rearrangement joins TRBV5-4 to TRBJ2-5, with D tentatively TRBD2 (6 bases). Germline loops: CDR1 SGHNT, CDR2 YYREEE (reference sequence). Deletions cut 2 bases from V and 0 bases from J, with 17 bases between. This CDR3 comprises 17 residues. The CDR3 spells CASSFVGGIANQETQYF. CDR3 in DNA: TGTGCCAGCAGCTTTGTCGGCGGGATAGCAAACCAAGAGACCCAGTACTTC.

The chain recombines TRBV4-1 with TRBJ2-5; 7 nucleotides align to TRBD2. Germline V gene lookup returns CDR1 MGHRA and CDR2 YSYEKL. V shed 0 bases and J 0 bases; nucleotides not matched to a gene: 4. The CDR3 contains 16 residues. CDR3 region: CASSQDKSGNQETQYF. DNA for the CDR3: TGCGCCAGCAGCCAAGATAAGAGCGGGAACCAAGAGACCCAGTACTTC.

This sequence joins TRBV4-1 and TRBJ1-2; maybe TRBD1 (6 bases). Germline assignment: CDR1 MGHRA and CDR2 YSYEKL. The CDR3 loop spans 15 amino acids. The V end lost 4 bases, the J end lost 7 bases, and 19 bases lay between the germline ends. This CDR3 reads CASSRSLQGGGGYTF. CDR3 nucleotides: TGCGCCAGCAGCCGATCCTTACAGGGTGGCGGTGGCTACACCTTC.

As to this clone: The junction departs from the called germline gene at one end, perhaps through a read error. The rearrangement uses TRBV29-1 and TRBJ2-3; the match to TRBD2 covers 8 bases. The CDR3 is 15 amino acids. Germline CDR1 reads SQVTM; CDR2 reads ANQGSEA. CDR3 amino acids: CSVEGLAPSTDTQYF. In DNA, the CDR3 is TGCAGCGTCGAAGGACTAGCTCCTAGCACAGATACGCAGTATTTT.

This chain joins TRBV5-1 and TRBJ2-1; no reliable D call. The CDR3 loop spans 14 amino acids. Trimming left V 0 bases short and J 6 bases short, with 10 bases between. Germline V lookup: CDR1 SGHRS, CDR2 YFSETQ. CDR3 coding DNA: TGCGCCAGCAGCTTGGCCCAGGTTCCCAATGAGCAGTTCTTC. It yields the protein CASSLAQVPNEQFF.

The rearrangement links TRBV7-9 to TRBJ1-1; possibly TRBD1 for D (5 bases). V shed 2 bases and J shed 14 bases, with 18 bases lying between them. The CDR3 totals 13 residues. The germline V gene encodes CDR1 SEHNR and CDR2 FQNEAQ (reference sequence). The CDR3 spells CASSLSQGPFIFF. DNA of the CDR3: TGTGCCAGCAGCTTAAGCCAGGGTCCTTTTATCTTCTTT. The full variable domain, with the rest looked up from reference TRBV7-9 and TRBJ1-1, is DTGVSQNPRHKITKRGQNVTFRCDPISEHNRLYWYRQTLGQGPEFLTYFQNEAQLEKSRLLSDRFSAERPKGSFSTLEIQRTEQGDSAMYLCASSLSQGPFIFFGQGTRLTVV.

This CDR3 reads CASSLAGQGWNSPLHF. The DNA for the CDR3 is TGCGCCAGCAGCTTGGCCGGCCAGGGATGGAATTCACCCCTCCACTTT. The rearrangement joins TRBV5-1 to TRBJ1-6; maybe TRBD1 (5 bases). This CDR3 is built from 16 residues. CDR1 SGHRS and CDR2 YFSETQ come from the germline V gene. The germline V and J ends were trimmed by 0 bases and 7 bases, with 14 bases remaining between them.

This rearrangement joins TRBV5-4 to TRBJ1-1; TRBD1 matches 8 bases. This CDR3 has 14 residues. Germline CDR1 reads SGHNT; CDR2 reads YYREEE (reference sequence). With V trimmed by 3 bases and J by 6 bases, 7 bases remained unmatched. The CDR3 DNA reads TGTGCCAGCAGCTCGACAGGGGTATTGTCTGAAGCTTTCTTT. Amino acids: CASSSTGVLSEAFF.

CDR3 region: CASSPVAGGSYNSPLHF. CDR3 coding DNA: TGTGCCAGCTCACCGGTCGCCGGGGGCTCCTATAATTCACCCCTCCACTTT. The rearrangement uses TRBV18 and TRBJ1-6; tentative D call: TRBD1 (5 bases). Trimming cost V 3 bases and J 0 bases, with 12 bases left between them. The V gene's germline CDR1 is KGHSH and CDR2 LQKENI. The CDR3 runs 17 residues.

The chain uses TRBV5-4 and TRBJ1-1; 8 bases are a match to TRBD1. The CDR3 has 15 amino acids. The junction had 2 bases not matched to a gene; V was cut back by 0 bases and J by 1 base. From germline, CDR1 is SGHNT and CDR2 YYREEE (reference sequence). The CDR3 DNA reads TGTGCCAGCAGCTTGGTAGGGACAGGGAACACTGAAGCTTTCTTT. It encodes CASSLVGTGNTEAFF.

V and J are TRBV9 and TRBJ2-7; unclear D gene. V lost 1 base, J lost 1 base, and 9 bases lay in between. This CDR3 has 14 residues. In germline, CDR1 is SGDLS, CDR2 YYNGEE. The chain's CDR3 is CASSVTEISYEQYF. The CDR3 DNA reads TGTGCCAGCAGCGTAACAGAAATATCCTACGAGCAGTACTTC.

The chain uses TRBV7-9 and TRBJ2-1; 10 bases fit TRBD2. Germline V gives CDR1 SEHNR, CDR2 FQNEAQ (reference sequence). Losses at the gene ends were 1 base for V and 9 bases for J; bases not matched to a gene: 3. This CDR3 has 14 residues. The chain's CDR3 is CASSLELAGVEQFF. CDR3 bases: TGTGCCAGCAGCTTAGAGCTAGCGGGGGTTGAGCAGTTCTTC.

CDR3 DNA: TGTGCCTGGAGTCCTTTCAGGGAGCTGTTTTTT. This encodes CAWSPFRELFF. The J gene is TRBJ2-2, the V gene TRBV30; D gene ambiguous. This CDR3 is built from 11 residues. CDR1 GTSNPN and CDR2 SVGIG come from the germline V gene (reference sequence). Trimming took off 2 bases at V and 9 bases at J, with 7 bases between the two ends.

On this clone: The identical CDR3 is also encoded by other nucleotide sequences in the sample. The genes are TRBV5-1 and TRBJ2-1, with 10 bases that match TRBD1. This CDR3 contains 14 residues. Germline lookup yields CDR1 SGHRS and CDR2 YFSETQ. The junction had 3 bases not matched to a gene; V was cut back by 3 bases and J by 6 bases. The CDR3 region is CASSSGQGSNEQFF. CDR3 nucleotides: TGCGCCAGCAGCTCGGGACAGGGGAGCAATGAGCAGTTCTTC.

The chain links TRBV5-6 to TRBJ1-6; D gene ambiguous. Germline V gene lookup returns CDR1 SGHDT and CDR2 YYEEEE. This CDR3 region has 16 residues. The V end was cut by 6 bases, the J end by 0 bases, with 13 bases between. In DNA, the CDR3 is TGTGCCAGCAATCGGAGCAAGAGCTCCTATAATTCACCCCTCCACTTT. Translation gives CASNRSKSSYNSPLHF.

CDR3 sequence: CASSIRDRENYGYTF. The CDR3 nucleotides read TGTGCCAGCAGCATACGGGACAGGGAAAACTATGGCTACACCTTC. V usage is TRBV9 and J usage is TRBJ1-2, with 9 bases aligning to TRBD1. The V gene's germline CDR1 is SGDLS and CDR2 YYNGEE. The CDR3 contains 15 residues. Unmatched junction bases numbered 6, after V lost 4 bases and J lost 2 bases.

The CDR3 region has the DNA TGCAGTGCACCGATCCCGGGTACGCAGTATTTT. Its protein product is CSAPIPGTQYF. The chain has TRBV20-1 and TRBJ2-3; no definite D call. The CDR3 covers 11 residues. V was cut by 6 bases and J by 8 bases, with 12 bases left in between. Germline CDR1 and CDR2: DFQATT and SNEGSKA (reference sequence).

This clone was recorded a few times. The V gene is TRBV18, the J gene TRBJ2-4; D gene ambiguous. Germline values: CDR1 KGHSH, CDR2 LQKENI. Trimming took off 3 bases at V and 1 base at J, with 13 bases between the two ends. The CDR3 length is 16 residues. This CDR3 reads CASSPSLVEAKNIQYF. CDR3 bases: TGTGCCAGCTCACCCAGCCTCGTTGAGGCCAAAAACATTCAGTACTTC.

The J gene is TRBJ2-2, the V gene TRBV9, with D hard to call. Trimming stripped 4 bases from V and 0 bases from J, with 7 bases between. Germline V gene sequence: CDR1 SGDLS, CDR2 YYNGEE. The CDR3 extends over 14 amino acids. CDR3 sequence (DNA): TGTGCCAGCAGCCCCAACACGAACACCGGGGAGCTGTTTTTT. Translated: CASSPNTNTGELFF.

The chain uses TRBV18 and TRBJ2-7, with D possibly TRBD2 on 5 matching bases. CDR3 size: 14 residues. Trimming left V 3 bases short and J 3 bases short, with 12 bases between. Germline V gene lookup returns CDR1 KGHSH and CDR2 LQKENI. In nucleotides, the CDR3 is TGTGCCAGCTCACCCCCGACACGGGGCTACGAGCAGTACTTC. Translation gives CASSPPTRGYEQYF.

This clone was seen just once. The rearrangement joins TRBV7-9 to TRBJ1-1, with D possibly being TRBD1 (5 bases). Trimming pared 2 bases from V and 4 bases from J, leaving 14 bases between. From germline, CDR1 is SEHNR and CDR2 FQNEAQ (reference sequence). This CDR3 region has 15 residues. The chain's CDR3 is CASSLNEGQGTEAFF. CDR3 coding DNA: TGTGCCAGCAGCTTAAACGAGGGGCAGGGCACTGAAGCTTTCTTT.

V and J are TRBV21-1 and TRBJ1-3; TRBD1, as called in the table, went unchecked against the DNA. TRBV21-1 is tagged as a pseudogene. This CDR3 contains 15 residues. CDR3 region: CASSKVGRSGNTIYF. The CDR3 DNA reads TGTGCCAGCAGCAAAGTAGGCAGGTCTGGAAACACCATATATTTT.